The sequence of this TCR beta chain was determined in a study of blood T cell repertoires in COVID-19 (TCRdb year 2020). Regarding the study in general: Samples covering the acute and convalescent phases of COVID-19 were provided by collaborators in the United States, Italy and Spain. A freely available public database, intended as a resource for researchers studying the immune response to SARS-CoV-2, is where the repertoires were released. Sample metadata almost always included a de-identified subject ID, COVID-19 status, age in years and sex. The dataset comprised deeply sampled blood TCRbeta repertoires from subjects exposed to, actively infected with, or recovered from COVID-19. Samples came from the ongoing ImmuneRACE study (first 160 participants) plus 1,254 subjects from 6 global collaborators. The prospective study material was composed of cDNA or gDNA derived from T cells, B-cell-depleted T cells, or PBMCs. Where available, HLA class I and class II types were taken from metadata supplied by the sample provider and were not determined by assay-based typing.

Via the germline V gene (reference sequence), CDR1 is MNHEY and CDR2 SMNVEV. The CDR3 sequence holds 13 residues, the cysteine and phenylalanine included. CDR3 DNA is the only sequence kept; it has 39 bases, read in frame from the first base. V is reduced by 8 bases and J by 3 bases, leaving a spacing of 11 bases between them. Comment on this clone: Its antigen is unknown. Nothing much larger sits one base from this clone, and base qualities are not available.

TCRbeta CDR3 regions were amplified from genomic DNA by means of the immunoSEQ Assay, a bias-controlled multiplex PCR. The original methods were these. The number of nucleated cells in each sample was estimated by amplification of reference gene primers within the assay. To quantify the absolute abundance of each unique TCRbeta CDR3 rearrangement, sequence reads were collapsed and filtered. For each sample, productive Simpson clonality was calculated by taking the square root of Simpson's diversity index across productive rearrangements. TCRdb carries this immuneACCESS record with in-frame sequences only. Its versions omit some clonotypes, under half of them owing to an unresolved V gene in the studies checked, with the rest unexplained. The V and J calls and clone size were taken over from that table, and D and trimming were inferred from the DNA. The sample profile shows about 150,000 clones; about 90% of them were found once. Of the sample, roughly 0.54% is held by the ten largest clones.

Study-wide conclusions, independent of this receptor: The quantity of clinical and demographic metadata differed by source and by participant and was supplied without curation.

Collaborating institutions collected whole blood in K2EDTA tubes following their own protocols. For TCRbeta analysis, collaborator samples were shipped as frozen whole blood, as isolated PBMCs, or as DNA extracted from either sample type. Source material: peripheral blood. This sequence originates from a man between 50 and 59 years old with acute or convalescent COVID-19. This chain joins TRBV27 to TRBJ2-1; TRBD2 is a possible D gene, resting on 5 matching bases. The CDR3 is CASGENHYNEQFF. The bases are TGTGCCAGCGGGGAGAATCACTACAATGAGCAGTTCTTC.